Following are 9 T cell receptor beta chains from one sample sequenced in a study of CXCR3-negative and CXCR3-positive naive CD8 T cells. Notes on the study in general: Against CXCR3-negative naive cells, CXCR3-positive naive cells showed more hydrophobic TRB CDR3s.

The antigens these receptors bind are not known. Libraries were UMI-labeled 5' RACE TRB cDNA. For each CDR3 protein, TCRdb gives one entry from its re-call of the 5' RACE reads, without DNA. There are tens of thousands of distinct CDR3 sequences in the sample, with less than 0.65% held by the top ten. Sequencing input: naive CXCR3+ CD8+ T cells from blood. This sample's subset: CD45RO-CCR7+CD27+CD95- naive CD8+ T cells expressing CXCR3 (TNR3+). These receptor sequences come from a human donor in good health. Some clones in this sample may be carry-over from other donors' samples.

V gene TRBV7-8 combines with J gene TRBJ2-1; TCRdb names TRBD2, which stays unverified in the absence of DNA. Germline CDR1 SGHVS, CDR2 FQNEAQ. This CDR3 is built from 17 residues. The CDR3 sequence is CASSRILQGPSYNEKFF.

V and J are TRBV3-1 and TRBJ1-6. CDR1 is LGHDT and CDR2 is YNNKEL in the germline V gene (reference sequence). CDR3 length: 16 residues. CDR3 amino acids: CASSQDRYSYNSPLHF. The full variable domain, with the rest looked up from reference TRBV3-1 and TRBJ1-6, is DTAVSQTPKYLVTQMGNDKSIKCEQNLGHDTMYWYKQDSKKFLKIMFSYNNKELIINETVPNRFSPKSPDKAHLNLHINSLELGDSAVYFCASSQDRYSYNSPLHFGNGTRLTVT.

J is TRBJ2-7 and V is TRBV29-1; absent DNA, TCRdb's TRBD1 call cannot be checked. This CDR3 contains 14 residues. Germline-derived CDR1 and CDR2 are SQVTM and ANQGSEA. CDR3 region: CSASPGTGNYEQYF.

The CDR3 spells CASSGTAEVWSYGYTF. The chain employs TRBV9 and TRBJ1-2. In germline, CDR1 is SGDLS, CDR2 YYNGEE. This CDR3 has 16 amino acids.

This chain links TRBV29-1 with TRBJ2-7; the TRBD1 assignment by TCRdb is unverifiable without DNA. The CDR3 covers 14 residues. Germline-derived CDR1 and CDR2 are SQVTM and ANQGSEA. Here the CDR3 reads CSVLFRDSSYEQYF.

The chain couples TRBV15 to TRBJ2-4; TCRdb outputs TRBD1, but without DNA this stays unchecked. CDR3 length: 13 amino acids. Germline assignment: CDR1 LNHNV and CDR2 YYDKDF (reference sequence). The CDR3 is CATSKHSPTEQYF. Full variable domain (remainder filled in from reference TRBV15 and TRBJ2-4): DAMVIQNPRYQVTQFGKPVTLSCSQTLNHNVMYWYQQKSSQAPKLLFHYYDKDFNNEADTPDNFQSRRPNTSFCFLDIRSPGLGDTAMYLCATSKHSPTEQYFGAGTRLSVL.

The chain joins TRBV21-1 to TRBJ1-1; TCRdb lists TRBD1, though no DNA is available to test this call. TRBV21-1 is marked as a pseudogene. The CDR3 has 16 amino acids. The CDR3 is CASSGAASHMNTEAFF.

The rearrangement joins TRBV28 to TRBJ2-1; TCRdb proposes TRBD1, but this gene call is untestable without DNA. The germline V gene has CDR1 MDHEN and CDR2 SYDVKM. The CDR3 length is 14 residues. CDR3 region: CASSFGRSADEQFF.

CDR3 loop: CASSPSRNSYQPQHF. The gene calls are TRBV28 and TRBJ1-5. Germline loops: CDR1 MDHEN, CDR2 SYDVKM. This CDR3 comprises 15 residues.